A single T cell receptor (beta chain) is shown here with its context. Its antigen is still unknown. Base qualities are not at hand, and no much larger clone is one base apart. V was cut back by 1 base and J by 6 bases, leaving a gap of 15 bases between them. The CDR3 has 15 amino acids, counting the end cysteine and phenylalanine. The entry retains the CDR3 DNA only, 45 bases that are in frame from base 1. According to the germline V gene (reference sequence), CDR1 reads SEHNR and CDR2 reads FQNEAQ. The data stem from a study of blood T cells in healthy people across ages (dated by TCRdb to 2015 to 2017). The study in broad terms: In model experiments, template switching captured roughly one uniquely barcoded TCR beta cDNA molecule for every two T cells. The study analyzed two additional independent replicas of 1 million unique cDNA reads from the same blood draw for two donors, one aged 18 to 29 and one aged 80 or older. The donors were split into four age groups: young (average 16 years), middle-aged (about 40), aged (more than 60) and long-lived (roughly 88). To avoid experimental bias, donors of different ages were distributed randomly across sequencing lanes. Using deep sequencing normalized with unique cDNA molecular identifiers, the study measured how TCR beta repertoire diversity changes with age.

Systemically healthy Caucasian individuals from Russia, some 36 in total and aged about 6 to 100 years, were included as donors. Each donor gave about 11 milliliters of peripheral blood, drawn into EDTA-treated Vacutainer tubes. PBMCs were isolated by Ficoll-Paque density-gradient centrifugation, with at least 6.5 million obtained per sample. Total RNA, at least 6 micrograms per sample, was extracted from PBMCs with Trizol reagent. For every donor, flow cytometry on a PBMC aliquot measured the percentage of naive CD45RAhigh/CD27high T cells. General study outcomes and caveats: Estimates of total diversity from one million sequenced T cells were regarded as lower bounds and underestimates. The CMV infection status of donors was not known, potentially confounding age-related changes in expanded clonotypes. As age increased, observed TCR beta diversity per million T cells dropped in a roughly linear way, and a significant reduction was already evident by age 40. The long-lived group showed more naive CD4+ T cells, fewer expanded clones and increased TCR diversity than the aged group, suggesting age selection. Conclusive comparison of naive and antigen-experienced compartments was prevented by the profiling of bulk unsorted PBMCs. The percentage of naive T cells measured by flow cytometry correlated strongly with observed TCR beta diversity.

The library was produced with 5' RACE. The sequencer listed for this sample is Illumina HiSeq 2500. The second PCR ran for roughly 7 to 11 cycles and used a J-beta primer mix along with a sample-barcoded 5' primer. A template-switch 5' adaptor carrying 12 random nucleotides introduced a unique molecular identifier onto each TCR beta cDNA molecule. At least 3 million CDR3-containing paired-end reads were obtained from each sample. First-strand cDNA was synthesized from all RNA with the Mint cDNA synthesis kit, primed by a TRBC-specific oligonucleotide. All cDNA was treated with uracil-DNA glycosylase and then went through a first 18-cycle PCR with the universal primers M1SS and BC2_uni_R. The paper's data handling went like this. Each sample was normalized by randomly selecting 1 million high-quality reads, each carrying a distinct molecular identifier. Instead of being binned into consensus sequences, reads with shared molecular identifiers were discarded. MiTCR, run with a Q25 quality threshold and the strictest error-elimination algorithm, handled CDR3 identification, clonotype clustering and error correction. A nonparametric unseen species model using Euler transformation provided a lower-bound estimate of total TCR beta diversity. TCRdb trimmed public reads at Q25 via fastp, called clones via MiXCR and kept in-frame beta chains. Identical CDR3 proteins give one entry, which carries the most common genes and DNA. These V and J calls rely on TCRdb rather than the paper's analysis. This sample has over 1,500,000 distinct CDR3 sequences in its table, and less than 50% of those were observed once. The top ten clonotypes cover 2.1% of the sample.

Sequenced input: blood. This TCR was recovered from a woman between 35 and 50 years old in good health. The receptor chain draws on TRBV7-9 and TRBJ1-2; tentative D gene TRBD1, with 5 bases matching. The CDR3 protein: CASSLGDGLSDGYTF. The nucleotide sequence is TGTGCCAGCAGCTTAGGGGACGGCCTTTCGGATGGCTACACCTTC.